This T cell receptor beta chain comes out of a study of cytomegalovirus exposure and HLA in healthy donors. As for the study in general: The roughly 130 validation repertoires were reported in a later analysis to have been generated on the same platform as the roughly 630 first-cohort repertoires.

Notes on this clone: Antigen unknown.

Regarding the study as a whole: A list of 150 or so TCR beta chains associated with cytomegalovirus was given. With high specificity and sensitivity, the classifier reportedly diagnosed cytomegalovirus status.

The donors were members of the validation cohort comprising approximately 110 subjects, separate from the approximately 670-subject first cohort. The repertoire was sequenced with immunoSEQ multiplex PCR; TCRdb's copy has only in-frame clones and lacks some. This table holds more than 120,000 clones, over 80% found once. V dropped 3 bases and J dropped 1; count of bases not matched to a gene: 5. CDR1 and CDR2 from the germline V gene are KGHSH and LQKENI. The CDR3 runs 15 residues. J is TRBJ1-1 and V is TRBV18, with 7 bases fitting TRBD1. The specimen sequenced was PBMCs. This sequence was found in a man aged 18 to 35 in good health and CMV-seropositive. The CDR3 bases are TGTGCCAGCTCACCTACGGGACAGACGAACACTGAAGCTTTCTTT. It translates to CASSPTGQTNTEAFF.